This TCR beta chain was identified during a study of CD8+CD57+ T cells in acquired aplastic anemia. This clonotype showed up many times. What it recognizes is unknown. The template for TCR beta VDJ and CDR3 sequence profiling was genomic DNA. Each CDR3 protein is one row after TCRdb ran MiXCR on the reads. The table has about 160,000 distinct CDR3 sequences, 45% to 55% seen once. All sequencing subjects had displayed CD8+CD57+ cell expansion on flow cytometry. V shed 4 bases and J 14 bases; nucleotides not matched to a gene: 8. CDR3 length: 14 residues. Germline V gene lookup returns CDR1 LGHDT and CDR2 YNNKEL (reference sequence). Notes on the study in general: In common between the patients and the controls were more than 25 CD8+ CDR3 sequences.

The sample comprised sorted CD4+, CD8+, or CD8+CD57+ T cells (not recorded which) from PBMCs. This receptor was identified in a human donor with aplastic anemia. The gene calls are TRBV3-1 and TRBJ1-6; 10 bases agree with TRBD1. CDR3 protein: CASSRAGQGSSLHF. For the CDR3, the DNA is TGTGCCAGCAGCCGAGCGGGACAGGGGTCGTCCCTCCACTTT.